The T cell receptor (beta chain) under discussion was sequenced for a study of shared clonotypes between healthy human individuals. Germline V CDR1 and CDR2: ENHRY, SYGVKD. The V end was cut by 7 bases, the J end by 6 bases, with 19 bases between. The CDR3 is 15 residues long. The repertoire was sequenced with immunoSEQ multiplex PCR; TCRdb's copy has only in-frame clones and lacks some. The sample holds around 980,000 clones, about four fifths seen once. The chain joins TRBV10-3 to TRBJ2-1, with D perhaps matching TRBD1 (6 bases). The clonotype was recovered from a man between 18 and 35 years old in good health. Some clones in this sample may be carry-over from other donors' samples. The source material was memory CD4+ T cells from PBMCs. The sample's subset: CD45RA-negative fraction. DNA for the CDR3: TGTGCCATCAATTCCCCCGCAGGGGTGGGCAATGAGCAGTTCTTC. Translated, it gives CAINSPAGVGNEQFF.